The T cell receptor beta chain under discussion was sequenced for a study of blood T cell repertoires in COVID-19. Across the study: Sites across the United States, Italy and Spain contributed samples from acute and convalescent COVID-19.

This clone was observed a handful of times. Per the authors' pipeline: From reference gene primer amplification, estimates of nucleated cell counts were derived. Here immunoSEQ multiplex PCR was the method, and the copy in TCRdb shows in-frame clones only, minus some. Clone size and V and J calls were adopted from that table, with D and trimming inferred from the DNA. Among 160,000 or so clones listed, approximately 88% were seen once. This CDR3 region has 17 residues. Germline V lookup: CDR1 SGHAT, CDR2 FQNNGV. J gave up 7 bases and V 5 bases, and 14 bases lay outside the gene matches. The receptor was derived from a man aged 60 to 75 with acute or convalescent COVID-19. The chain is built from TRBV11-2 and TRBJ2-1; 10 positions agree with TRBD2. The sample comprised peripheral blood. The CDR3 region has the DNA TGTGCCAGCAGCGGGAGGCAGCGGGGGGGCCCCAATAATGAGCAGTTCTTC. Translating gives CASSGRQRGGPNNEQFF.